The T cell receptor beta chain described here comes from a study of metastatic and nonmetastatic thyroid tumors. Turning to the study itself: For malignant and benign thyroid patients, tumor or nodule tissue and blood were the sources whose repertoires were compared.

No treatment had been given to any patient before thyroid surgery. In this sample, this clone turned up many times. CDR3 length: 14 amino acids. Trimming left V 5 bases short and J 0 bases short, with 13 bases between. Looked up from germline, CDR1 is DFQATT and CDR2 is SNEGSKA (reference sequence). Per the study methods: It was from CDR3 differences across clinicopathological groups that a distant-metastasis classifier for papillary thyroid cancer was built. TCRdb reanalyzed the PCR reads via MiXCR. The V and J calls shown here were made by TCRdb, not taken from the authors' results. This sample has about 90,000 clones, with about 9.1% found just once.

The genes are TRBV20-1 and TRBJ2-5, with D uncertain. The sample taken for sequencing was blood. The origin of this receptor is a female donor with papillary thyroid cancer or a benign thyroid nodule (not recorded which). Some clones in this sample may be carry-over from other donors' samples. CDR3 loop: CSALHDGNQETQYF. CDR3 sequence (DNA): TGCAGTGCTCTACACGACGGAAACCAAGAGACCCAGTACTTC.